Listed here are 23 T cell receptor beta chains from one sample, sequenced in a study of cytomegalovirus exposure and HLA in healthy donors. The primer mix had 60 Vbeta and 13 Jbeta primers. Profiled with immunoSEQ multiplex PCR; TCRdb holds only in-frame clones, not every one. The data contain 150,000 to 200,000 clones, 82% of them singletons. Sample: PBMCs. Every receptor here comes from a woman in her late teens or twenties in good health and CMV-seronegative.

V is TRBV23-1 and J is TRBJ2-3; maybe TRBD1 (6 bases). TRBV23-1 is assigned to the ORF class and has an uncertain function. The CDR3 loop spans 15 amino acids. The germline V and J ends were trimmed by 2 bases and 5 bases, with 14 bases remaining between them. The CDR3 reads CASSQGGPEVDTQYF. CDR3 DNA: TGCGCCAGCAGTCAAGGGGGCCCGGAGGTAGATACGCAGTATTTT.

The CDR3 DNA is TGTGCCAGCACCGAAACCCAGGGGAGGAACACTGAAGCTTTCTTT. Translation gives CASTETQGRNTEAFF. The chain joins TRBV2 to TRBJ1-1; D may be TRBD1 (6 bases). The CDR3 runs 15 residues. V lost 7 bases, J lost 1 base, and 16 bases lay in between. Germline CDR1 reads SNHLY; CDR2 reads FYNNEI.

This clone was recorded a few times. The genes are TRBV7-2 and TRBJ2-5; the D gene is possibly TRBD1 (5 bases). V was clipped by 4 bases and J by 5 bases, with 11 bases between them. Germline CDR1 is SGHTA and CDR2 is FQGNSA. The CDR3 is made up of 13 amino acids. CDR3 in amino acids: CASSYRRAETQYF. In DNA form, the CDR3 reads TGTGCCAGCAGCTACCGCAGGGCGGAGACCCAGTACTTC.

V and J are TRBV5-1 and TRBJ2-1; a possible D gene is TRBD1 (6 bases). Germline loops: CDR1 SGHRS, CDR2 YFSETQ. V lost 0 bases, J lost 7 bases, and 17 bases lay in between. This CDR3 is 16 amino acids long. The CDR3: CASSLDGGGGRNEQFF. Here the CDR3 DNA reads TGCGCCAGCAGCTTGGATGGTGGGGGCGGTAGGAATGAGCAGTTCTTC.

The CDR3 nucleotides are TGCGCCAGCAGCCAGGCCCAGACAGGGATCTCTGGGGCCAACGTCCTGACTTTC. Translation gives CASSQAQTGISGANVLTF. The V and J genes are TRBV4-3 and TRBJ2-6; TRBD1 aligns across 7 bases. Trimming cost V 3 bases and J 0 bases; bases outside gene matches: 8. The CDR3 extends over 18 amino acids. Per the germline V gene, CDR1 is LGHNA and CDR2 is YSLEER.

The rearrangement uses TRBV5-1 and TRBJ2-7; 9 bases are shared with TRBD2. CDR1 is SGHRS, CDR2 YFSETQ, per germline. Losses at the gene ends were 0 bases for V and 0 bases for J; bases not matched to a gene: 4. The CDR3 spans 16 residues. CDR3 in amino acids: CASSLAAGGSSYEQYF. The CDR3 DNA sequence: TGCGCCAGCAGCTTGGCCGCGGGGGGGTCCTCCTACGAGCAGTACTTC. Together with reference TRBV5-1 and TRBJ2-7, the CDR3 gives the full variable domain: KAGVTQTPRYLIKTRGQQVTLSCSPISGHRSVSWYQQTPGQGLQFLFEYFSETQRNKGNFPGRFSGRQFSNSRSEMNVSTLELGDSALYLCASSLAAGGSSYEQYFGPGTRLTVT.

The chain combines TRBV10-3 with TRBJ2-2; maybe TRBD1 (6 bases). The germline CDR1 and CDR2 sequences are ENHRY and SYGVKD. The V and J ends lost 6 bases and 0 bases respectively, with 17 bases between them. The length of the CDR3 is 17 residues. The chain's CDR3 is CAISQTTGLANTGELFF. The CDR3 bases are TGTGCCATCAGCCAGACCACAGGGCTAGCGAACACCGGGGAGCTGTTTTTT.

The chain uses TRBV4-1 and TRBJ2-1, with 7 bases identical to TRBD1. V trimming: 1 base; J trimming: 6 bases; junction bases outside the gene matches: 6. The CDR3 totals 15 residues. Per the germline V gene, CDR1 is MGHRA and CDR2 is YSYEKL. The CDR3 is CASSQGPGTANEQFF. CDR3 DNA sequence: TGCGCCAGCAGCCAAGGTCCCGGGACAGCCAATGAGCAGTTCTTC.

The V and J genes are TRBV7-9 and TRBJ2-3; D is perhaps TRBD2 (5 bases). The CDR3 loop spans 15 amino acids. Germline CDR1 and CDR2: SEHNR and FQNEAQ (reference sequence). The germline V and J ends were trimmed by 5 bases and 0 bases, with 12 bases remaining between them. CDR3: CASSLGRTSTDTQYF. CDR3 nucleotide sequence: TGTGCCAGCAGCCTTGGAAGGACTAGCACAGATACGCAGTATTTT.

The J gene is TRBJ1-5, the V gene TRBV7-2, with D unresolved. Germline CDR1 is SGHTA and CDR2 is FQGNSA. Trimming removed 5 bases from V and 5 bases from J, with 7 bases in between. This CDR3 spans 12 amino acids. In nucleotides, the CDR3 is TGTGCCAGCAGCCTCGCGGATCAGCCCCAGCATTTT. Protein sequence: CASSLADQPQHF. The whole variable domain, remainder taken from reference TRBV7-2 and TRBJ1-5, is GAGVSQSPSNKVTEKGKDVELRCDPISGHTALYWYRQSLGQGLEFLIYFQGNSAPDKSGLPSDRFSAERTGGSVSTLTIQRTQQEDSAVYLCASSLADQPQHFGDGTRLSIL.

The V call is TRBV15, the J call TRBJ2-3, with D uncertain. CDR3 length: 16 residues. Germline V lookup: CDR1 LNHNV, CDR2 YYDKDF (reference sequence). Trimming took 1 base from V and 2 from J, leaving 13 bases between them. CDR3 residues: CATSRAERNPTDTQYF. The CDR3 DNA reads TGTGCCACCAGCAGAGCGGAGAGGAACCCCACAGATACGCAGTATTTT.

There are a few counts of this clone. DNA of the CDR3: TGTGCCATCTGTCGGGACAGCATGAACACTGAAGCTTTCTTT. Translating gives CAICRDSMNTEAFF. V and J are TRBV2 and TRBJ1-1; 7 bases fit TRBD1. The CDR3 length is 14 residues. CDR1 SNHLY and CDR2 FYNNEI come from the germline V gene. The V segment lost 10 bases and the J segment 0 bases; nucleotides outside the gene matches: 8.

The CDR3 loop is CSAFLGQGLAGELFF. CDR3 in DNA: TGCAGCGCATTTTTGGGACAGGGGTTGGCCGGGGAGCTGTTTTTT. V gene TRBV29-1 combines with J gene TRBJ2-2, with 10 nucleotides matching TRBD1. Germline V gene sequence: CDR1 SQVTM, CDR2 ANQGSEA. Trimming took 7 bases from V and 6 from J; bases not matched to a gene: 11. The CDR3 length is 15 residues.

The chain has TRBV6-6 and TRBJ2-2; possible D gene TRBD1, 6 bases. Germline CDR1 reads MNHNY; CDR2 reads SVGAGI (reference sequence). The CDR3 has 16 amino acids. With 4 bases removed from V and 6 bases from J, the gap between germline ends came to 18 bases. The CDR3 protein is CASSWTLDSRPGELFF. Here the CDR3 DNA reads TGTGCCAGCAGTTGGACCCTGGACAGTCGACCCGGGGAGCTGTTTTTT.

The rearrangement uses TRBV6-5 and TRBJ2-1, with D perhaps TRBD2 (7 bases). The germline V and J ends were trimmed by 5 bases and 8 bases, with 13 bases remaining between them. The CDR3 runs 13 residues. Germline CDR1 is MNHEY and CDR2 is SVGAGI. The CDR3 spells CASSTLGGDEQFF. The CDR3 nucleotides are TGTGCCAGCAGTACCCTAGGGGGGGATGAGCAGTTCTTC.

The J gene is TRBJ2-2, the V gene TRBV7-9; D is ambiguous. V was cut by 3 bases and J by 2 bases, with 7 bases left in between. Germline V gene lookup returns CDR1 SEHNR and CDR2 FQNEAQ (reference sequence). The CDR3 has 14 residues. The CDR3 sequence is CASSFPSNTGELFF. The CDR3 DNA follows: TGTGCCAGCAGCTTTCCTTCTAACACCGGGGAGCTGTTTTTT.

This clone was seen a handful of times. This rearrangement joins TRBV2 to TRBJ2-2; 7 positions match TRBD1. After removal of 3 bases from V and 1 base from J, the junction contained 8 bases not matched to a gene. The CDR3 totals 17 residues. From germline, CDR1 is SNHLY and CDR2 FYNNEI. The CDR3 bases are TGTGCCAGCAGTGAGACATTGGGGACAGTGAACACCGGGGAGCTGTTTTTT. This encodes CASSETLGTVNTGELFF.

The chain recombines TRBV28 with TRBJ1-2; 12 bases match TRBD1. The germline V gene encodes CDR1 MDHEN and CDR2 SYDVKM. The J segment lost 7 bases and the V segment lost 3 bases, leaving 9 bases of the junction unmatched. This CDR3 contains 16 residues. This CDR3 is CASSFCLGQGACGYTF. In nucleotides, the CDR3 is TGTGCCAGCAGTTTTTGCTTGGGACAGGGGGCTTGTGGCTACACCTTC.

This clone has a handful of counts. This rearrangement joins TRBV27 to TRBJ1-6; no clear D gene. The CDR3 length is 13 residues. Germline-derived CDR1 and CDR2 are MNHEY and SMNVEV (reference sequence). Trimming left V 6 bases short and J 3 bases short, with 6 bases between. The CDR3 here is CASSPGYNSPLHF. The CDR3, as DNA: TGTGCCAGCAGCCCAGGCTATAATTCACCCCTCCACTTT.

The rearrangement uses TRBV5-6 and TRBJ2-7; 9 positions match TRBD2. Germline CDR1 SGHDT, CDR2 YYEEEE. The CDR3 totals 16 residues. The V and J ends lost 1 base and 4 bases, in that order; junction bases with no gene match: 9. The CDR3 region is CASSLWPGLAAYEQYV. The CDR3 DNA reads TGTGCCAGCAGCTTGTGGCCGGGACTAGCTGCGTACGAGCAGTACGTC.

V and J are TRBV6-1 and TRBJ2-3; TRBD2 matches at 9 bases. The CDR3 is 15 residues long. The junction had 5 bases not matched to a gene; V was cut back by 4 bases and J by 3 bases. CDR1 MNHNS and CDR2 SASEGT come from the germline V gene. The CDR3, as DNA: TGTGCCAGCAGTGGAAGCGGGAGGTGGACAGATACGCAGTATTTT. This translates into CASSGSGRWTDTQYF.

This chain uses TRBV7-8 with TRBJ1-2, with 7 bases aligning to TRBD1. The CDR3 totals 15 residues. The V segment lost 5 bases and the J segment 3 bases; nucleotides outside the gene matches: 9. CDR1 and CDR2 from the germline V gene are SGHVS and FQNEAQ. The CDR3 region has the DNA TGTGCCAGCAGCCCAAAGACAGGGCTCTACTATGGCTACACCTTC. It is translated as CASSPKTGLYYGYTF.

V is TRBV28 and J is TRBJ2-5; 13 positions agree with TRBD2. The V gene end was trimmed by 4 bases and the J gene end by 8 bases; junction bases not matched to a gene: 7. Germline CDR1 and CDR2: MDHEN and SYDVKM. There are 15 residues in the CDR3. The chain's CDR3 is CASSSPRTSGRTQYF. The CDR3 DNA reads as TGTGCCAGCAGTTCGCCCCGGACTAGCGGGAGAACCCAGTACTTC.